The 22 T cell receptor beta chains in this list originate from one sample, sequenced in a study of cytomegalovirus exposure and HLA in healthy donors. With 60 Vbeta and 13 Jbeta primers, the PCR was carried out. Using immunoSEQ multiplex PCR, the repertoire was profiled, and TCRdb retains in-frame clones only, with some absent. The table records about 83,000 clones, roughly 76% of them present only once. Sample: PBMCs. These receptor sequences come from a woman aged 25 to 39 in good health and CMV-seronegative.

The chain uses TRBV5-1 and TRBJ2-7; 8 bases map to TRBD1. With 3 bases clipped from V and 7 bases from J, the junction kept 12 bases outside the gene matches. The CDR3 extends over 15 amino acids. Germline V gives CDR1 SGHRS, CDR2 YFSETQ. DNA for the CDR3: TGCGCCAGCAGCTATACAGGACAGGGCTTTCGAGAGCAGTACTTC. It yields the protein CASSYTGQGFREQYF.

The rearrangement uses TRBV9 and TRBJ2-1, with D perhaps matching TRBD1 (6 bases). The CDR3 spans 15 residues. V lost 2 bases, J lost 5 bases, and 14 bases lay in between. Germline V gene lookup returns CDR1 SGDLS and CDR2 YYNGEE. The DNA of the CDR3 is TGTGCCAGCAGCGTCCAGGGGCAGCTCAACAATGAGCAGTTCTTC. Translation gives CASSVQGQLNNEQFF.

The chain employs TRBV6-4 and TRBJ2-3; 9 positions match TRBD2. V shed 8 bases, J shed 6 bases, and the junction held 12 bases outside the gene matches. CDR3 length: 15 amino acids. The germline CDR1 and CDR2 sequences are MRHNA and SNTAGT. CDR3 in amino acids: CASSGGLAGPDTQYF. Here the CDR3 DNA reads TGTGCCAGCTCTGGGGGGCTAGCGGGGCCCGATACGCAGTATTTT.

CDR3 nucleotide sequence: TGTGCCAGCCGCAGGTACACAGATACGCAGTATTTT. As protein: CASRRYTDTQYF. The chain uses TRBV5-5 and TRBJ2-3; D is ambiguous. Germline loops: CDR1 SGHKS, CDR2 YYEKEE (reference sequence). V lost 7 bases and J lost 2, with 8 bases in between. The CDR3 length is 12 residues. Drawing the rest from reference TRBV5-5 and TRBJ2-3, the complete variable domain is DAGVTQSPTHLIKTRGQQVTLRCSPISGHKSVSWYQQVLGQGPQFIFQYYEKEERGRGNFPDRFSARQFPNYSSELNVNALLLGDSALYLCASRRYTDTQYFGPGTRLTVL.

This chain links TRBV18 with TRBJ2-1; a possible D gene is TRBD2 (6 bases). The germline V gene has CDR1 KGHSH and CDR2 LQKENI. With 5 bases removed from V and 9 bases from J, the gap between germline ends came to 17 bases. The CDR3 extends over 14 amino acids. In nucleotides, the CDR3 is TGTGCCAGCTCAACGTTGGAGGGAGAGGGTGAGCAGTTCTTC. This sequence encodes CASSTLEGEGEQFF. The full variable domain, completed using reference TRBV18 and TRBJ2-1, is NAGVMQNPRHLVRRRGQEARLRCSPMKGHSHVYWYRQLPEEGLKFMVYLQKENIIDESGMPKERFSAEFPKEGPSILRIQQVVRGDSAAYFCASSTLEGEGEQFFGPGTRLTVL.

This clone was recorded a few times. As DNA, the CDR3 is TGTGCCAGTAGTCTGGGACTAGCGGCTTATGACCACTCCTACAATGAGCAGTTCTTC. Amino acid sequence: CASSLGLAAYDHSYNEQFF. V usage is TRBV19 and J usage is TRBJ2-1; TRBD2 agrees at 11 bases. The junction had 12 bases not matched to a gene; V was cut back by 5 bases and J by 0 bases. CDR1 and CDR2 from the germline V gene are LNHDA and SQIVND (reference sequence). The CDR3 consists of 19 residues.

The rearrangement joins TRBV5-6 to TRBJ2-2, with D maybe TRBD2 (6 bases). The V end was cut by 4 bases, the J end by 1 base, with 8 bases between. Per the germline V gene, CDR1 is SGHDT and CDR2 is YYEEEE. The CDR3 length is 14 residues. Written as DNA, the CDR3 is TGTGCCAGCAGCAGGGGACTGAACACCGGGGAGCTGTTTTTT. This codes for CASSRGLNTGELFF.

CDR3 loop: CASTFTENYNYGYTF. CDR3 DNA sequence: TGTGCCAGTACGTTTACGGAAAACTATAACTATGGCTACACCTTC. This sequence joins TRBV19 and TRBJ1-2; D remains unclear. Trimming removed 7 bases at V and 1 base at J, with 16 bases between. Looked up from germline, CDR1 is LNHDA and CDR2 is SQIVND (reference sequence). This CDR3 has 15 residues.

This chain links TRBV4-3 with TRBJ2-3; 10 positions agree with TRBD2. The CDR3 loop spans 16 amino acids. The ends lost 0 bases at V and 1 base at J; junction bases unmatched: 1. CDR1 and CDR2 from the germline V gene are LGHNA and YSLEER. The CDR3 spells CASSQELAGRTDTQYF. The DNA of the CDR3 is TGCGCCAGCAGCCAAGAACTAGCGGGGCGCACAGATACGCAGTATTTT.

This clone was seen a handful of times. This sequence joins TRBV7-2 and TRBJ1-4; 7 bases are shared with TRBD1. The junction had 6 bases not matched to a gene; V was cut back by 3 bases and J by 8 bases. This CDR3 spans 14 amino acids. Per germline, CDR1 SGHTA and CDR2 FQGNSA. The CDR3 here is CASSFNRGQEKLFF. The CDR3 nucleotides read TGTGCCAGCAGCTTCAACAGGGGCCAAGAAAAACTGTTTTTT.

The chain is built from TRBV19 and TRBJ1-1; the D gene is possibly TRBD1 (6 bases). CDR3 length: 14 residues. Germline V CDR1 and CDR2: LNHDA, SQIVND (reference sequence). Between the trimmed V and J ends, which lost 3 bases and 3 bases, there was a span of 11 bases. The CDR3 DNA reads as TGTGCCAGTAGTATCGCGGACAGCTACACTGAAGCTTTCTTT. Translation gives CASSIADSYTEAFF.

The genes are TRBV30 and TRBJ1-2, with no clear D. Between the trimmed V and J ends, which lost 5 bases and 8 bases, there was a span of 6 bases. The CDR3 spans 9 residues. From germline, CDR1 is GTSNPN and CDR2 SVGIG (reference sequence). CDR3: CAWGPGYTF. In nucleotides, the CDR3 is TGTGCCTGGGGCCCGGGCTACACCTTC.

V is TRBV27 and J is TRBJ2-1; 7 bases match TRBD2. Germline trimming cut 6 bases from V and 4 bases from J; bases unmatched to any gene: 12. The CDR3 runs 16 residues. The germline V gene encodes CDR1 MNHEY and CDR2 SMNVEV (reference sequence). This chain's CDR3 is CASSQRAGSGYNEQFF. In nucleotides, the CDR3 is TGTGCCAGCAGCCAAAGAGCGGGATCGGGTTACAATGAGCAGTTCTTC.

This clone was found a few times. V usage is TRBV19 and J usage is TRBJ1-1, with D uncertain. The germline gives CDR1 LNHDA, CDR2 SQIVND (reference sequence). V was cut by 6 bases and J by 0 bases, with 8 bases left in between. The CDR3 extends over 13 amino acids. CDR3 amino acids: CASRKTLNTEAFF. As DNA, the CDR3 is TGTGCCAGTAGGAAGACATTGAACACTGAAGCTTTCTTT.

V and J are TRBV19 and TRBJ1-5, with D possibly matching TRBD1 (6 bases). In germline, CDR1 is LNHDA, CDR2 SQIVND (reference sequence). Trimming pared 2 bases from V and 3 bases from J, leaving 14 bases between. There are 16 residues in the CDR3. The CDR3 spells CASSIKGVSPNQPQHF. CDR3 nucleotides: TGTGCCAGTAGTATAAAGGGGGTCAGCCCCAATCAGCCCCAGCATTTT. The variable domain in full, completed from reference TRBV19 and TRBJ1-5, reads DGGITQSPKYLFRKEGQNVTLSCEQNLNHDAMYWYRQDPGQGLRLIYYSQIVNDFQKGDIAEGYSVSREKKESFPLTVTSAQKNPTAFYLCASSIKGVSPNQPQHFGDGTRLSIL.

This clone has a single count. The rearrangement uses TRBV28 and TRBJ2-3; 8 bases are shared with TRBD1. V lost 5 bases to trimming and J lost 8 bases; unmatched junction nucleotides: 6. Per the germline V gene, CDR1 is MDHEN and CDR2 is SYDVKM. This CDR3 contains 13 residues. In nucleotides, the CDR3 is TGTGCCAGCAGTCGAACAGGGGGTACTACGCAGTATTTT. This gives the protein CASSRTGGTTQYF.

This clone was counted a single time. V usage is TRBV30 and J usage is TRBJ1-2, with D perhaps matching TRBD1 (5 bases). Trimming removed 2 bases from V and 8 bases from J, with 12 bases in between. CDR3 length: 12 amino acids. Looked up from germline, CDR1 is GTSNPN and CDR2 is SVGIG (reference sequence). CDR3 sequence (DNA): TGTGCCTGGAGTAACCCAGGGCGAGGCTACACCTTC. Protein product: CAWSNPGRGYTF.

This chain uses TRBV19 with TRBJ1-2; D gene unclear. Germline V lookup: CDR1 LNHDA, CDR2 SQIVND (reference sequence). The CDR3 has 13 residues. Trimming shortened V by 5 bases and J by 4 bases, and 11 bases separated the two germline ends. The CDR3 here is CASSPRRGYGYTF. DNA for the CDR3: TGTGCCAGTAGTCCTCGCCGCGGCTATGGCTACACCTTC.

V is TRBV5-6 and J is TRBJ1-2, with 8 bases identical to TRBD1. Germline lookup yields CDR1 SGHDT and CDR2 YYEEEE. The CDR3 extends over 13 amino acids. After removal of 3 bases from V and 7 bases from J, the junction contained 5 bases not matched to a gene. As DNA, the CDR3 is TGTGCCAGCAGCTGGACAGGGTCGGGTGGCTACACCTTC. It codes for CASSWTGSGGYTF. The full variable domain, completed using reference TRBV5-6 and TRBJ1-2, is DAGVTQSPTHLIKTRGQQVTLRCSPKSGHDTVSWYQQALGQGPQFIFQYYEEEERQRGNFPDRFSGHQFPNYSSELNVNALLLGDSALYLCASSWTGSGGYTFGSGTRLTVV.

The chain has TRBV5-3 and TRBJ2-1; 8 nucleotides align to TRBD2. TRBV5-3 is an ORF for which the function is uncertain. The CDR3 contains 20 residues. V shed 4 bases and J 8 bases; nucleotides not matched to a gene: 26. The CDR3 nucleotides are TGTGCCAGAAGCGGATCTACAGGACTGGTATGGGGCGGGAGGTCGGATGAGCAGTTCTTC. This encodes CARSGSTGLVWGGRSDEQFF.

The gene calls are TRBV29-1 and TRBJ2-1; TRBD2 aligns across 11 bases. CDR1 and CDR2 (germline): SQVTM, ANQGSEA. Trimming cost V 7 bases and J 5 bases; bases outside gene matches: 13. The CDR3 consists of 16 residues. The CDR3 is CSAQGGGGLADNEQFF. The DNA for the CDR3 is TGCAGCGCACAAGGGGGTGGGGGACTAGCGGACAATGAGCAGTTCTTC.

The rearrangement uses TRBV10-2 and TRBJ2-2; the match to TRBD2 covers 12 bases. CDR3 length equals 18 residues. Germline V gene data show CDR1 as WSHSY and CDR2 as SAAADI. J lost 4 bases, V lost 4 bases, and 10 bases had no gene match. CDR3 sequence (DNA): TGCGCCAGCAGTGTGCTAGCGGGAGGGCCAGTAGGCACCGGGGAGCTGTTTTTT. Its translation: CASSVLAGGPVGTGELFF.